Listed below are T cell receptor beta chains from one sample, sequenced in a study of Ad26.COV2.S vaccination and SARS-CoV-2 variants. Clones were read by immunoSEQ multiplex PCR, and TCRdb kept only the in-frame ones, dropping some. Of a few hundred thousand clones in the sample, 80% to 95% were seen once. Source: peripheral blood, taken in a trial of Ad26.COV2.S vaccine versus placebo. These receptors were obtained from a person aged 18-60 years who received the Ad26.COV2.S COVID-19 vaccine or a placebo. Each CDR3 is given with its conserved first and last residue. Each record gives: clone size, V gene, J gene, CDR3 protein. Not all rows give a size; the values are once, few, many and, for expanded clones, a class.

abundance: .; v_gene: TRBV5-6; j_gene: TRBJ1-5; CDR3aa: CAHWVGNQPQHF
abundance: .; v_gene: TRBV4-2; j_gene: TRBJ1-5; CDR3aa: CASSQDQVLQPQHF
abundance: .; v_gene: TRBV9; j_gene: TRBJ2-3; CDR3aa: CASSVGLGLAVTDTQYF
abundance: .; v_gene: TRBV11-2; j_gene: TRBJ1-6; CDR3aa: CASGYSYNSPLHF
abundance: .; v_gene: TRBV29-1; j_gene: TRBJ2-3; CDR3aa: CSVVVSGGTTDTQYF
abundance: .; v_gene: TRBV12-3/TRBV12-4; j_gene: TRBJ1-1; CDR3aa: CASSLSTGTEAFF
abundance: .; v_gene: TRBV10-2; j_gene: TRBJ2-1; CDR3aa: CASSGPLRGAIYEQFF
abundance: .; v_gene: TRBV2; j_gene: TRBJ2-3; CDR3aa: CANQSTDTQYF
abundance: .; v_gene: TRBV12-3/TRBV12-4; j_gene: TRBJ1-1; CDR3aa: CASRYKGNTEAFF
abundance: once; v_gene: TRBV6-5; j_gene: TRBJ2-7; CDR3aa: CASSYSSLAGRNEQYF
abundance: .; v_gene: TRBV30; j_gene: TRBJ2-3; CDR3aa: CAWSKSIRTDTQYF
abundance: .; v_gene: TRBV19; j_gene: TRBJ2-7; CDR3aa: CASSIGLESEQYF
abundance: .; v_gene: TRBV28; j_gene: TRBJ2-1; CDR3aa: CASSLESGVRYNEQFF
abundance: .; v_gene: TRBV25-1; j_gene: TRBJ2-5; CDR3aa: CASSEGARETQYF
abundance: .; v_gene: TRBV19; j_gene: TRBJ2-3; CDR3aa: CASSIERSTDTQYF